Listed below are T cell receptor beta chains from one sample, sequenced in a study of OX40 agonist ivuxolimab in advanced cancers. The assay was immunoSEQ multiplex PCR, and TCRdb's table has in-frame clones only and misses some. The data show 40,000 to 45,000 clones, around 80% seen once. The sample here was CD4+ or CD8+ T cells sorted from blood, taken in a trial of the OX40 agonist ivuxolimab. The receptors were sampled from an adult with an advanced solid tumor such as melanoma, head and neck, liver or kidney cancer. Each CDR3 is given with its conserved first and last residue. The D gene is left open where the match is weak. Size values are once, few and many counts, or a class for expanded clones, and some rows have none.

V gene	D gene	J gene	clone size	CDR3 DNA	CDR3 protein
TRBV23-1	TRBD1	TRBJ2-7	once	TGCGCCAGCAGTCAAAACAGGGGGAGAACCTACGAGCAGTACTTC	CASSQNRGRTYEQYF
TRBV6-1	TRBD1	TRBJ2-7	-	TGTGCCAGCAGTGAAGAACAGGGGATCTACGAGCAGTACTTC	CASSEEQGIYEQYF
TRBV19	-	TRBJ2-1	-	TGTGCCAGTAGTCCTCTCCCTGGAAGCAGCTCCTACAATGAGCAGTTCTTC	CASSPLPGSSSYNEQFF
TRBV28	-	TRBJ2-7	-	TGTGCCATCCTCGGGGGGCCGCGTACCTCCTACGAGCAGTACTTC	CAILGGPRTSYEQYF
TRBV6-1	-	TRBJ1-1	once	TGTGCCAGCAGCGTTAACAGGGTTGGCACTGAAGCTTTCTTT	CASSVNRVGTEAFF
TRBV14	-	TRBJ2-1	few	TGTGCCAGCAGCCAAGAGGGGGGCAATGAGCAGTTCTTC	CASSQEGGNEQFF
TRBV28	TRBD1	TRBJ2-1	-	TGTGCCAGCAGTCCTTGGGACAGGGGGCGGTTTGGGAATGAGCAGTTCTTC	CASSPWDRGRFGNEQFF
TRBV12-2	-	TRBJ1-2	-	TGTGCAAGTCGCTTAGCGGGCATCAATGGCTACACCTTC	CASRLAGINGYTF
TRBV28	-	TRBJ1-1	once	TGTGCCAGCAGTTTAATTCCCGCGCACACTGAAGCTTTCTTT	CASSLIPAHTEAFF
TRBV5-1	-	TRBJ2-5	-	TGCGCCAGCAGCGGAACCGGGACATATCAAGAGACCCAGTACTTC	CASSGTGTYQETQYF